Listed below are T cell receptor beta chains from one sample, sequenced in a study of identical twins. TCRdb itself ran the 5' RACE reads through MiXCR, one entry per CDR3 protein. Of roughly 720,000 distinct CDR3 sequences detected, 15% to 20% appear once; the ten largest clones hold roughly 14%. These data were also reused for a study on T cells expressing NK-cell markers.

The sequenced sample consisted of PBMCs. All receptors come from a woman between 18 and 29 years old in good health. The CDR3 runs from the conserved cysteine through the conserved F or W. The D gene is left open where the match is weak. Size tells how often a clone was seen (once, few, many) or the class of an expanded clone, and some rows leave it out.

V: TRBV25-1
J: TRBJ2-3
D: TRBD1
size: .
DNA: TGTGCCAGCAGCCGATCGGACAGGGGGGAGACAGATACGCAGTATTTT
CDR3: CASSRSDRGETDTQYF

V: TRBV7-9
J: TRBJ2-1
D: TRBD1
size: .
DNA: TGTGCCAGGGCGGGACAGGGGGTCAATGAGCAGTTCTTC
CDR3: CARAGQGVNEQFF

V: TRBV9
J: TRBJ2-7
D: .
size: few
DNA: TGTGCCAGCAGCGCCGAGGGACTGGCGGGCGAGCAGTACTTC
CDR3: CASSAEGLAGEQYF

V: TRBV12-3/TRBV12-4
J: TRBJ2-1
D: .
size: few
DNA: TGTGCCAGCAGTTTCCCTCCGGGACCCGCCAATGAGCAGTTCTTC
CDR3: CASSFPPGPANEQFF

V: TRBV7-9
J: TRBJ2-3
D: TRBD2
size: many
DNA: TGTGCCAGCAGCTTTTCGGGAGGGTCGGATACGCAGTATTTT
CDR3: CASSFSGGSDTQYF

V: TRBV20-1
J: TRBJ2-1
D: TRBD1
size: few
DNA: TGCAGTGCACCCGGGACAGGGGGCATCACCTACAATGAGCAGTTCTTC
CDR3: CSAPGTGGITYNEQFF

V: TRBV6-2/TRBV6-3
J: TRBJ1-5
D: TRBD1
size: .
DNA: TGTGCCAGCAGTTACTTGCCCGGGACAGGACGCAATCAGCCCCAGCATTTT
CDR3: CASSYLPGTGRNQPQHF

V: TRBV4-1
J: TRBJ2-7
D: .
size: .
DNA: TGCGCCAGCAGCCCCCGGGACTCGACCTACGAGCAGTACTTC
CDR3: CASSPRDSTYEQYF

V: TRBV5-1
J: TRBJ1-4
D: .
size: few
DNA: TGCGCCAGCAGCCCAATGCCGGGGGGCGATGAAAAACTGTTTTTT
CDR3: CASSPMPGGDEKLFF

V: TRBV7-2
J: TRBJ2-2
D: .
size: .
DNA: TGTGCCAGCAGCCGAGACCGTACCCCAGGCACCGGGGAGCTGTTTTTT
CDR3: CASSRDRTPGTGELFF

V: TRBV18
J: TRBJ2-7
D: .
size: .
DNA: TGTGCCAGCTCACCACCTACGAGAACTAACTCCTACGAGCAGTACTTC
CDR3: CASSPPTRTNSYEQYF

V: TRBV30
J: TRBJ2-3
D: .
size: .
DNA: TGTGCCTGGAGCAGGGTCGCGAGCACAGATACGCAGTATTTT
CDR3: CAWSRVASTDTQYF

V: TRBV10-3
J: TRBJ1-1
D: TRBD1
size: few
DNA: TGTGCCATCAGTCAAAGACAGGGTAAGAACACTGAAGCTTTCTTT
CDR3: CAISQRQGKNTEAFF

V: TRBV20-1
J: TRBJ1-2
D: .
size: few
DNA: TGCAGTGCTCGGACGGATAACTATGGCTACACCTTC
CDR3: CSARTDNYGYTF

V: TRBV12-3/TRBV12-4
J: TRBJ2-7
D: .
size: .
DNA: TGTGCCAGCAGTTTTGGAGGGGGTGATACCTACGAGCAGTACTTC
CDR3: CASSFGGGDTYEQYF

V: TRBV12-3/TRBV12-4
J: TRBJ2-5
D: .
size: .
DNA: TGTGCCAGCAGTCCACCCATGGGACTTATCCAAGAGACCCAGTACTTC
CDR3: CASSPPMGLIQETQYF

V: TRBV5-6
J: TRBJ2-7
D: .
size: few
DNA: TGTGCCAGCATCCGGGGAAGGGTTGGGATATACGAGCAGTACTTC
CDR3: CASIRGRVGIYEQYF

V: TRBV3-1
J: TRBJ1-1
D: .
size: few
DNA: TGTGCCAGCAGCCTGAGGGACGGGTCGGAAGGGGCTTTCTTT
CDR3: CASSLRDGSEGAFF

V: TRBV12-3/TRBV12-4
J: TRBJ1-2
D: .
size: .
DNA: TGTGCCAGCGCCACTAACTATGGCTACACCTTC
CDR3: CASATNYGYTF